This TCR beta chain came from a study of human T cells and chemical hapten exposure. Study as a whole: DPC (0.01%) was patch tested on the upper back and read at 6 days. Whole-study results and caveats: There was no change with DPC sensitization in TCRs above 1 in 1000 frequency.

V lost 4 bases to trimming and J lost 0 bases, with 13 bases between them. Germline V gene lookup returns CDR1 SGDLS and CDR2 YYNGEE. This CDR3 is 16 amino acids long. TCRdb redid the calling of the RACE reads with MiXCR, one entry per CDR3 protein. The table includes 35,000 to 50,000 distinct CDR3 sequences, around 12% detected once. Documented time point: pre-sensitization, week 0. Treatment: therapeutic diphenylcyclopropenone sensitization with weekly scalp DPC. This clonotype appeared a few times. The antigen is unknown. This chain links TRBV9 with TRBJ1-4; D may be TRBD1 (6 bases). The TCR was taken from a young woman with alopecia areata. Some clones in this sample may be carry-over from other donors' samples. The input for sequencing was whole blood, taken in connection with sensitization to the hapten diphenylcyclopropenone (DPC). CDR3 amino acids: CASSPLGQTTNEKLFF. The CDR3 nucleotides read TGTGCCAGCAGCCCACTCGGACAGACAACTAATGAAAAACTGTTTTTT. The full variable domain, with the rest looked up from reference TRBV9 and TRBJ1-4, is DSGVTQTPKHLITATGQRVTLRCSPRSGDLSVYWYQQSLDQGLQFLIQYYNGEERAKGNILERFSAQQFPDLHSELNLSSLELGDSALYFCASSPLGQTTNEKLFFGSGTQLSVL.